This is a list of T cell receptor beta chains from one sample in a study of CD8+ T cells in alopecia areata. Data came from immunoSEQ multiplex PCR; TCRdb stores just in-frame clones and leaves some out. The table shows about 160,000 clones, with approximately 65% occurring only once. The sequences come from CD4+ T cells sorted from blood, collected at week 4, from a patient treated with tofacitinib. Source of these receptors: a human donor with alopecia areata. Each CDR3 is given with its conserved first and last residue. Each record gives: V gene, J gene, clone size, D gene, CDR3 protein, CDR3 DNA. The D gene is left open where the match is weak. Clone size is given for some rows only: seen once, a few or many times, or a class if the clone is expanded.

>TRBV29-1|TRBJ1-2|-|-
CSVVHGQIYGYTF
TGCAGCGTTGTTCACGGTCAGATCTATGGCTACACCTTC
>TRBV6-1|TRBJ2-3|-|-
CASTPGLFTDTQYF
TGTGCCAGCACTCCGGGGCTCTTCACAGATACGCAGTATTTT
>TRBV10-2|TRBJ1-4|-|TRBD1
CASRRDRSEKLFF
TGCGCCAGCAGGCGGGACAGAAGTGAAAAACTGTTTTTT
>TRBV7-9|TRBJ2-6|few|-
CASSHRPRGANVLTF
TGTGCCAGCAGCCACCGGCCGAGGGGGGCCAACGTCCTGACTTTC
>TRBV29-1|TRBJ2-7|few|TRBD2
CSVGGTPFEQYF
TGCAGCGTGGGGGGGACCCCGTTCGAGCAGTACTTC
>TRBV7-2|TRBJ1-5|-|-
CASSLRGDQPQHF
TGTGCCAGCAGCTTGCGAGGAGATCAGCCCCAGCATTTT
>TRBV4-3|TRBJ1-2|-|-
CASSQDQGTTYGYTF
TGCGCCAGCAGCCAAGATCAGGGGACTACCTATGGCTACACCTTC
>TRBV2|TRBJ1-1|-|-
CASSEVTVLNTEAFF
TGTGCCAGCAGTGAGGTAACAGTTCTTAACACTGAAGCTTTCTTT
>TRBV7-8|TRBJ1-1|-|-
CASSPHLRGGDRAFF
TGTGCCAGCAGCCCTCATTTGCGGGGTGGTGACAGAGCTTTCTTT
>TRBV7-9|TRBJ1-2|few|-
CASSFYSVGTGGYTF
TGTGCCAGCAGCTTTTACAGTGTAGGGACCGGTGGCTACACCTTC
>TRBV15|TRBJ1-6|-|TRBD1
CATSRVTGTGKEGSPLHF
TGTGCCACCAGCAGAGTAACCGGGACAGGGAAGGAGGGGTCACCCCTCCACTTT
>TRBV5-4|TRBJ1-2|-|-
CASSPAQASVHGYTF
TGTGCCAGCAGCCCGGCCCAGGCCTCGGTGCATGGCTACACCTTC
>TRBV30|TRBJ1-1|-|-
CAVGGFVNTEAFF
TGTGCCGTGGGCGGGTTCGTGAACACTGAAGCTTTCTTT
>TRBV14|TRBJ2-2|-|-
CASSRGRNTGELFF
TGTGCCAGCAGCCGGGGCAGAAACACCGGGGAGCTGTTTTTT
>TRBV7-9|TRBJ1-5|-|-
CASSGPLGQPQHF
TGTGCCTCCTCCGGGCCTTTGGGGCAGCCCCAGCATTTT
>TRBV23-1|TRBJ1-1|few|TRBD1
CASSPGTAFRAFF
TGCGCCAGCAGCCCAGGGACAGCCTTTCGGGCTTTCTTT
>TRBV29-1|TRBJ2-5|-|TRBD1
CSARTGGETQYF
TGCAGCGCCCGGACAGGGGGGGAGACCCAGTACTTC
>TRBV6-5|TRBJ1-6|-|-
CASTGWGNSPLHF
TGTGCCAGTACAGGTTGGGGTAATTCACCCCTCCACTTT
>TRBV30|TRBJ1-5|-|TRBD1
CAWSTRTGYQPQHF
TGTGCCTGGAGCACGAGGACAGGTTATCAGCCCCAGCATTTT
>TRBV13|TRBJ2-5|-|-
CASSSTVVETQYF
TGTGCCAGCAGTTCAACCGTTGTGGAGACCCAGTACTTC
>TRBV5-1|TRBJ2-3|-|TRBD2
CASSPGLTQYF
TGCGCCAGCAGCCCGGGACTAACGCAGTATTTT
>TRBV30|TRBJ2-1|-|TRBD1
CAWSLTGLAYNEQFF
TGTGCCTGGAGTCTGACAGGGCTCGCCTACAATGAGCAGTTCTTC
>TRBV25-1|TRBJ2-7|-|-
CASSEYYEQYF
TGTGCCAGCAGTGAATACTACGAGCAGTACTTC
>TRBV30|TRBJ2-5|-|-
CAWSVSGSETQYF
TGTGCCTGGAGTGTAAGTGGTTCGGAGACCCAGTACTTC
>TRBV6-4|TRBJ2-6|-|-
CASRQSPGANVLTF
TGTGCCAGCAGACAGTCCCCTGGGGCCAACGTCCTGACTTTC
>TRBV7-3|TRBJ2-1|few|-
CASSLTLVYNEQFF
TGTGCCAGCAGCTTAACTTTAGTCTACAATGAGCAGTTCTTC
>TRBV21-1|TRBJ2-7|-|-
CATRCPRPHYEQYF
TGTGCCACGCGTTGCCCTCGACCACACTACGAGCAGTACTTC
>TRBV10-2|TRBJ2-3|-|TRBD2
CASQLRLAGPYF
TGCGCCAGTCAACTAAGGCTAGCGGGTCCGTATTTT